This T cell receptor beta chain appears in the sequencing data of a study of quantifying T cell responses using KT2 cells (TCRdb year 2017). About the full investigation: RNA was DNase-treated and reverse transcribed with TCR alpha and beta constant-region primers, mostly using SuperScript III. The efficiency of the T4 ligation step under optimum conditions was estimated to be greater than 9.5%. To avoid over-amplification, PCR2 was carried out as a SYBR Green qPCR and halted once a predetermined fluorescence threshold was reached.

Sequences MNHEY (CDR1) and SVGAGI (CDR2) are obtained from the germline V gene. The CDR3 runs 17 residues from the cysteine to the phenylalanine. Left in the record is the CDR3 DNA by itself, 51 bases read in frame from the first base. From V the trimming removes 3 bases and from J it removes 6 bases, while the gene matches leave 16 bases of the junction unaccounted for. Receptor amplification or capture employed UMI-ligation and nested PCR. T4 RNA ligase 1 was used to ligate a single-stranded oligonucleotide containing the Illumina SP2 sequence and a UMI to the 3' end of the cDNA. PCR1 consisted of roughly 4 cycles (98 degrees C 15 s, 69 degrees C 30 s, 72 degrees C 40 s), and for the beta primer an equimolar mix of RC1.1 and RC1.2 was used to cover TRBC1 and TRBC2. From PCR2 onward, TCR alpha and beta chains were processed separately, with sample indices and Illumina adaptors added. Placed after an 8-base spacer, the UMI was made up of 12 random nucleotides arranged as two hexamers with a spacer between them. Libraries were sequenced on an Illumina MiSeq with v2 2x251 paired-end chemistry, typically 12 samples per run. To boost diversity, each sequencing library was supplemented with PhiX DNA at about 5-7%. The source study handled its data this way. Raw reads were converted to FASTQ with bcl2fastq and demultiplexed by dual indices using Demultiplexor. V and J genes were assigned by Decombinator through tag matching, with a single base-pair mismatch being allowed. Collapsinator used UMIs to correct both sequencing errors and frequency errors arising from PCR heterogeneity. CDR3Translator converted Decombinator identifiers into nucleotide sequence, translated that sequence into amino acids, and extracted CDR3 based on C- and N-terminal motifs. A cluster of KT2 sequences that shared one unique molecular identifier was counted as a single distinct KT2 TCR. TCRdb reworked the public reads: Q25 trimming with fastp, MiXCR clone assembly, productive beta chains retained. Each record represents a unique CDR3 protein, reported with the most common genes and DNA among its rows. Here the V and J calls rest on TCRdb's processing, not on the authors' analysis. This sample is represented by tens of thousands of distinct CDR3 sequences; roughly 12% of them were singletons. 8.5% to 12% of the sample comes from the top ten.

Comment on this clonotype: Its antigen specificity is not known. No quality values exist for individual bases; no much larger clone is one base distant.

General conclusions and limits of the study: No side-by-side comparison of the pipeline with other TCR sequencing techniques was included in the study. Saturation was seen in the detection of KT2 sequences when very high numbers of KT2 cells were spiked in. KT2 sequences were detected down to the lowest spike-in tested, which was about one KT2 cell per 100,000 PBMC. The numbers of KT2 alpha and beta sequences increased linearly with the number of input KT2 cells across several orders of magnitude.

To test the sensitivity and accuracy of the pipeline, known numbers of KT2, a T cell clone whose TCR had already been sequenced, were spiked into unfractionated PBMC. KT2 cells were mixed with a fixed number of PBMC to create a range of KT2-to-PBMC ratios. The receptor chain draws on TRBV6-5 and TRBJ1-2, with 7 junctional bases fitting TRBD1. The sample comprised PBMCs spiked with cells of the T cell clone KT2. The sequence was obtained from a human donor. CDR3 loop: CASSYGAGGKTLNGYTF. The DNA reads TGTGCCAGCAGTTATGGTGCAGGGGGAAAAACTTTGAATGGCTACACCTTC.